This TCR beta chain was recovered during a study of control samples from healthy donors and cancer patients. V lost 6 bases, J lost 3 bases, and 12 bases lay in between. Germline values: CDR1 SGHNT, CDR2 YENEEA. The CDR3 consists of 13 residues. Libraries were prepared by immunoSEQ multiplex PCR; TCRdb keeps only in-frame clonotypes and omits some of them. Of fewer than 250,000 clones in the sample, about 89% were seen once. Sample: blood. This TCR was sampled from a man aged 30 to 39 in good health. The chain couples TRBV11-3 to TRBJ2-7; D not certain. This chain's CDR3 is CASSPSTGYEQYF. CDR3 nucleotide sequence: TGTGCCAGCAGTCCTAGTACGGGCTACGAGCAGTACTTC.